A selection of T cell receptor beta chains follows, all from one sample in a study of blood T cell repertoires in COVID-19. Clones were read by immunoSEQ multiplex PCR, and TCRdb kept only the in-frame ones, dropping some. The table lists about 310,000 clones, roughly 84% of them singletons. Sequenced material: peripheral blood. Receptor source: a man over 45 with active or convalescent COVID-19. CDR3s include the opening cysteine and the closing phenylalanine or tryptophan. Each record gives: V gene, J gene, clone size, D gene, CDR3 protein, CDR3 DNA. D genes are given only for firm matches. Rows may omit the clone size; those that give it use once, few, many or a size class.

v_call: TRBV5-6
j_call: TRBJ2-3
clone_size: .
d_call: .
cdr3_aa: CASDVLALTDTQYF
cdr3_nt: TGTGCCAGCGATGTGCTAGCTCTTACAGATACGCAGTATTTT

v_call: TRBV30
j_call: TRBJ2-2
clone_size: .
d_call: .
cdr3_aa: CAWRYGSQTGELFF
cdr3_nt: TGTGCCTGGAGGTACGGGAGTCAGACCGGGGAGCTGTTTTTT

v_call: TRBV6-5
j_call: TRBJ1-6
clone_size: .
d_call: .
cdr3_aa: CASTRISYNSPLHF
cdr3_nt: TGTGCCAGCACCAGGATCTCCTATAATTCACCCCTCCACTTT

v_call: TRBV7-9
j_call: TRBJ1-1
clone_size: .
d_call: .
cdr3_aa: CASSPPGQWTEAFF
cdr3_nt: TGTGCCAGCAGCCCCCCTGGACAGTGGACTGAAGCTTTCTTT

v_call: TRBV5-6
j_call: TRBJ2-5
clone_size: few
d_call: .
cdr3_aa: CASSVGGGPQYF
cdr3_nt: TGTGCCAGCAGCGTCGGTGGGGGCCCCCAGTACTTC

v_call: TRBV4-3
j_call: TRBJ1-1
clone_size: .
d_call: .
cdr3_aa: CASSQEGSNYMGLNTEAFF
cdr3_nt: TGCGCCAGCAGCCAAGAAGGGAGTAACTACATGGGGTTGAACACTGAAGCTTTCTTT

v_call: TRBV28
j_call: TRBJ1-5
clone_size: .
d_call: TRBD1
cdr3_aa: CASSFLQGNQPQHF
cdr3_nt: TGTGCCAGCAGTTTCCTACAGGGGAATCAGCCCCAGCATTTT

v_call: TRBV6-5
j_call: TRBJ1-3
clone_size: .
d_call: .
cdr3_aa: CASRAGHSGNTIYF
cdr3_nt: TGTGCCAGCAGAGCGGGACACTCTGGAAACACCATATATTTT

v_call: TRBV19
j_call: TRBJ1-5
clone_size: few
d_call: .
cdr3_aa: CASSTRENQPQHF
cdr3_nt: TGTGCCAGTAGCACCCGGGAAAATCAGCCCCAGCATTTT

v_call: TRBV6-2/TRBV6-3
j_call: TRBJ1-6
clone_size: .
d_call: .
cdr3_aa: CASSRTRGWHSPLHF
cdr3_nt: TGTGCCAGCAGTCGCACCAGGGGATGGCATTCACCCCTCCACTTT

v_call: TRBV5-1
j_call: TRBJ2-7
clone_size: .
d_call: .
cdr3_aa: CASSLGQDSSYEQYF
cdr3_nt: TGCGCCAGCAGCTTGGGCCAGGACAGCTCCTACGAGCAGTACTTC

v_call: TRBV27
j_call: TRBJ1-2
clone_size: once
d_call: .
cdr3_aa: CASSLLGRGPYGYTF
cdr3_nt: TGTGCCAGCAGTTTGTTGGGCAGGGGTCCCTATGGCTACACCTTC

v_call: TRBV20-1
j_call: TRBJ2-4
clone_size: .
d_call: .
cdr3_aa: CSARAGNIQYF
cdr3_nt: TGCAGTGCTAGAGCGGGAAACATTCAGTACTTC

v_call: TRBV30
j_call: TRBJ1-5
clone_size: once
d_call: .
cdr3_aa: CAWSVFEGGNQPQHF
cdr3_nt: TGTGCCTGGAGTGTTTTTGAGGGGGGCAATCAGCCCCAGCATTTT

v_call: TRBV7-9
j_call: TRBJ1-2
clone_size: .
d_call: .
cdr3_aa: CASSRGVSNYGYTF
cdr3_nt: TGTGCCAGCAGCCGGGGGGTCTCTAACTATGGCTACACCTTC

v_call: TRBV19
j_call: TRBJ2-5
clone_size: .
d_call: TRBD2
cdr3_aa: CASSIAQGPGGQYF
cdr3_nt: TGTGCCAGTAGTATAGCCCAAGGGCCGGGGGGCCAGTACTTC

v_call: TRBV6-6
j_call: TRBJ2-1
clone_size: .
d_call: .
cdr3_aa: CASSYGEYNEQFF
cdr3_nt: TGTGCCAGCAGTTACGGGGAGTACAATGAGCAGTTCTTC

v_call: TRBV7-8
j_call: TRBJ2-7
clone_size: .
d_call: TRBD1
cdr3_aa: CASSLAGQGGQYF
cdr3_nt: TGTGCCAGCAGCTTAGCGGGACAGGGCGGCCAGTACTTC

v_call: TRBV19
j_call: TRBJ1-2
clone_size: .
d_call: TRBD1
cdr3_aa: CASSRDRTNYGYTF
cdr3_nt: TGTGCCAGTAGTAGGGACAGGACAAACTATGGCTACACCTTC

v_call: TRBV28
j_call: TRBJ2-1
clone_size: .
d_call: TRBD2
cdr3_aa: CASSSAGAGGSYNEQFF
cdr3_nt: TGTGCCAGCAGTTCCGCTGGGGCGGGGGGCTCCTACAATGAGCAGTTCTTC

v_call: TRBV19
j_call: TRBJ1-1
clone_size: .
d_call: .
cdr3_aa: CASSIQGGANTEAFF
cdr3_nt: TGTGCCAGTAGTATTCAGGGAGGGGCGAACACTGAAGCTTTCTTT

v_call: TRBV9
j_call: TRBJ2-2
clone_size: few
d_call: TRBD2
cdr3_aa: CASSVGVAGNTGELFF
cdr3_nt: TGTGCCAGCAGCGTAGGAGTAGCGGGGAACACCGGGGAGCTGTTTTTT

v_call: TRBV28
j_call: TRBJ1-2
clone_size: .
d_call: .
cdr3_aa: CASSPGTTDGYTF
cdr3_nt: TGTGCCAGCAGTCCCGGGACTACCGATGGCTACACCTTC

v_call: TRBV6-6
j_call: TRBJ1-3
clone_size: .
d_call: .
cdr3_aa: CASRPGDGNTIYF
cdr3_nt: TGTGCCAGCAGGCCAGGGGATGGAAACACCATATATTTT

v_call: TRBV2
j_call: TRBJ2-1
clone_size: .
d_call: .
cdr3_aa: CASGPPGVNGEQFF
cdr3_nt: TGTGCCAGCGGCCCCCCAGGGGTGAATGGTGAGCAGTTCTTC

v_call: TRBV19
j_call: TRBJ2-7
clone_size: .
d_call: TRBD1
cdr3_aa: CASSIGGQGRNYEQYF
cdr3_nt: TGTGCCAGTAGTATAGGAGGACAGGGGAGGAACTACGAGCAGTACTTC

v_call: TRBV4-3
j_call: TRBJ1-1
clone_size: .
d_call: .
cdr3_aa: CASSQAPPGLMNTEAFF
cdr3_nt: TGCGCCAGCAGCCAAGCTCCCCCGGGACTGATGAACACTGAAGCTTTCTTT

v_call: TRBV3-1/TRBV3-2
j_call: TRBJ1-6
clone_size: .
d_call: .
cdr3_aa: CAAAGTAENSPLHF
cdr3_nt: TGTGCAGCAGCCGGGACTGCGGAGAATTCACCCCTCCACTTT

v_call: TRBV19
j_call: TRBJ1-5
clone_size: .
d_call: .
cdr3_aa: CASSPPPGQSYQPQHF
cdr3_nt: TGTGCCAGTAGTCCACCTCCGGGACAAAGTTATCAGCCCCAGCATTTT

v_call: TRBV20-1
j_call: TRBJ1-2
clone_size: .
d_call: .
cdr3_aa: CSASLGAQAGYTF
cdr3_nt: TGCAGTGCTAGTTTGGGGGCTCAGGCTGGCTACACCTTC

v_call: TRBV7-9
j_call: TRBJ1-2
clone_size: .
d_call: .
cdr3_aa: CASSSRQDHYGYTF
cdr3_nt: TGTGCCAGCAGCTCCAGACAGGACCACTATGGCTACACCTTC

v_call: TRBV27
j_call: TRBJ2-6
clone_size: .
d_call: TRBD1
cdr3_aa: CASSPGQGTPGANVLTF
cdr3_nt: TGTGCCAGCAGCCCGGGACAGGGGACACCTGGGGCCAACGTCCTGACTTTC

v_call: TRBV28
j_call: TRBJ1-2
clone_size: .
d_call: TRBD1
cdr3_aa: CASSPGQGGYGYTF
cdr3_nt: TGTGCCAGCAGCCCGGGACAGGGAGGGTATGGCTACACCTTC

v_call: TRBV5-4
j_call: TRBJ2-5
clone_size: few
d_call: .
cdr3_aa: CASSLLQETQYF
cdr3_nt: TGTGCCAGCAGCTTGCTCCAAGAGACCCAGTACTTC

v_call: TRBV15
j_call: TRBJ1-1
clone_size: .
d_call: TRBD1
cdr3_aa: CATSRIQGAGTEAFF
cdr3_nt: TGTGCCACCAGCAGGATACAGGGGGCTGGGACTGAAGCTTTCTTT

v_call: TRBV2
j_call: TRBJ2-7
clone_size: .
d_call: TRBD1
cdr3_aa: CASSADRASYEQYF
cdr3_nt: TGTGCCAGCAGTGCGGACAGGGCATCCTACGAGCAGTACTTC

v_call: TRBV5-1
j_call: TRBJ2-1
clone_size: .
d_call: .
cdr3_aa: CASSLVAVSYNEQFF
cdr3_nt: TGCGCCAGCAGCTTGGTCGCGGTTTCCTACAATGAGCAGTTCTTC

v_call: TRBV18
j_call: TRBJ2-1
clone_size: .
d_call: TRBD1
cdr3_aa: CASSPETGTGRLVEQFF
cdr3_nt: TGTGCCAGCTCACCTGAGACCGGGACAGGGAGGCTAGTTGAGCAGTTCTTC

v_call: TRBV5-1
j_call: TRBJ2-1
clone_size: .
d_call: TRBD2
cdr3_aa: CASSLGAGELAIYEQFF
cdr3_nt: TGCGCCAGCAGCTTGGGGGCCGGTGAACTAGCGATCTATGAGCAGTTCTTC

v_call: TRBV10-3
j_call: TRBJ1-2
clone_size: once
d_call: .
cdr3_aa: CAISVLPDNYGYTF
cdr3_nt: TGTGCCATCAGTGTGCTGCCAGATAACTATGGCTACACCTTC

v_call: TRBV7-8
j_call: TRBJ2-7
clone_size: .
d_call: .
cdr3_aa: CASSLAGGREQYF
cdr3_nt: TGTGCCAGCAGCTTAGCCGGGGGGCGGGAGCAGTACTTC

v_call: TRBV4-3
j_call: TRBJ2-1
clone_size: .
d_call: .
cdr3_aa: CASSRSGSNYNEQFF
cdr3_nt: TGCGCCAGCAGCCGAAGCGGGTCTAACTACAATGAGCAGTTCTTC

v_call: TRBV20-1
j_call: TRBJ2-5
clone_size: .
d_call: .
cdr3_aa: CSAIDSGGETQYF
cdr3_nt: TGCAGTGCTATTGACAGTGGGGGGGAGACCCAGTACTTC

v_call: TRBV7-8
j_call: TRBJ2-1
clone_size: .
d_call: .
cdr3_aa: CASSLSYYNEQFF
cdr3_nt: TGTGCCAGCAGCTTATCCTATTACAATGAGCAGTTCTTC

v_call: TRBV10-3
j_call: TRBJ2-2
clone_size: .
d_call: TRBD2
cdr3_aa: CAISEGTSGGAGELFF
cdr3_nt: TGTGCCATCAGTGAGGGGACTAGCGGAGGAGCCGGGGAGCTGTTTTTT

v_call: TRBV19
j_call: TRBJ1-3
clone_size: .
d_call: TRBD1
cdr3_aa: CASTSGTGTSGNTIYF
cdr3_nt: TGTGCCAGTACCTCCGGGACAGGGACCTCTGGAAACACCATATATTTT

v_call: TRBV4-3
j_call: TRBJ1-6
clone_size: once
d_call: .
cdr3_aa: CASSQEVLSSYNSPLHF
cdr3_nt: TGCGCCAGCAGCCAAGAGGTTTTGAGCTCCTATAATTCACCCCTCCACTTT

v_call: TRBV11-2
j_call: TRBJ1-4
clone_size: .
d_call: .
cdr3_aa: CASSLFEDEKLFF
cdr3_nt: TGTGCCAGCAGCTTGTTTGAGGATGAAAAACTGTTTTTT

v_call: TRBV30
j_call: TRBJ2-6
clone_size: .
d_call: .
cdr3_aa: CAWSAESGANVLTF
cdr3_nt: TGTGCCTGGAGTGCAGAATCTGGGGCCAACGTCCTGACTTTC

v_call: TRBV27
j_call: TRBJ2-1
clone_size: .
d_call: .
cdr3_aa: CASSPTPRGGSSYNEQFF
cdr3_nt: TGTGCCAGCAGTCCCACTCCCCGAGGGGGAAGCTCCTACAATGAGCAGTTCTTC

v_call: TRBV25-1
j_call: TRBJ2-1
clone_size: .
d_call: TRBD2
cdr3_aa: CASSRSGGAMNEQFF
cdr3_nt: TGTGCCAGCAGTCGTAGCGGGGGGGCAATGAATGAGCAGTTCTTC

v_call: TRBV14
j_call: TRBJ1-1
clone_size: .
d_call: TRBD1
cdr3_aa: CASSPGQGVRGSATEAFF
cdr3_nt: TGTGCCAGCAGCCCAGGACAGGGGGTCAGGGGGTCTGCGACTGAAGCTTTCTTT

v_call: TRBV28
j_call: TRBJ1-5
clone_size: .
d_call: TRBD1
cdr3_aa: CASSDTRTGDQPQHF
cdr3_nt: TGTGCCAGCAGCGATACCCGGACAGGGGATCAGCCCCAGCATTTT

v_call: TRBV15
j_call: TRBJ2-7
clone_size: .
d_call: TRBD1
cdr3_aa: CATRNGQGNEQYF
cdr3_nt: TGTGCCACCAGGAACGGACAGGGGAACGAGCAGTACTTC

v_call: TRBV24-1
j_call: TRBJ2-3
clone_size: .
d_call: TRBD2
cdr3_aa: CATSETGTSGTDTQYF
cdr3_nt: TGTGCCACCAGTGAAACGGGGACTAGCGGCACAGATACGCAGTATTTT

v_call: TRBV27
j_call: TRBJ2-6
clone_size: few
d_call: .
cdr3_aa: CASGPAGANVLTF
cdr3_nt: TGTGCCAGCGGTCCGGCTGGGGCCAACGTCCTGACTTTC

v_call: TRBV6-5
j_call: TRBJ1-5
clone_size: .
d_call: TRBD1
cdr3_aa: CASRRDRNSQPQHF
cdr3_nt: TGTGCCAGCAGAAGGGACAGGAACAGTCAGCCCCAGCATTTT

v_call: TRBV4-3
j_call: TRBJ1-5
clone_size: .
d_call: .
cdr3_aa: CASSQEVRMGAGNQPQHF
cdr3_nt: TGCGCCAGCAGCCAAGAGGTACGAATGGGGGCAGGGAATCAGCCCCAGCATTTT

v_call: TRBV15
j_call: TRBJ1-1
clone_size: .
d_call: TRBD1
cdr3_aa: CATSRVTGVNTEAFF
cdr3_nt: TGTGCCACCAGCAGAGTTACAGGGGTGAACACTGAAGCTTTCTTT